This paragraph covers one T cell receptor (beta chain) sequence. The source of the sample is a study of monozygotic twins with inflammatory bowel disease. The CDR3 covers 12 residues. Germline assignment: CDR1 DFQATT and CDR2 SNEGSKA (reference sequence). TCRdb re-called the 5' RACE reads, yielding one record per CDR3 amino acid sequence without DNA. Recorded here are over 200,000 distinct CDR3 sequences; the top ten clones represent roughly 7.1%. The specimen sequenced was blood. J is TRBJ2-3 and V is TRBV20-1; TCRdb's D call, TRBD1, is unchecked because there is no DNA. The sequence was collected from a human donor with ulcerative colitis or Crohn's disease, or a healthy co-twin of an affected twin (not recorded which). CDR3 amino acids: CSASLSPDTQYF.